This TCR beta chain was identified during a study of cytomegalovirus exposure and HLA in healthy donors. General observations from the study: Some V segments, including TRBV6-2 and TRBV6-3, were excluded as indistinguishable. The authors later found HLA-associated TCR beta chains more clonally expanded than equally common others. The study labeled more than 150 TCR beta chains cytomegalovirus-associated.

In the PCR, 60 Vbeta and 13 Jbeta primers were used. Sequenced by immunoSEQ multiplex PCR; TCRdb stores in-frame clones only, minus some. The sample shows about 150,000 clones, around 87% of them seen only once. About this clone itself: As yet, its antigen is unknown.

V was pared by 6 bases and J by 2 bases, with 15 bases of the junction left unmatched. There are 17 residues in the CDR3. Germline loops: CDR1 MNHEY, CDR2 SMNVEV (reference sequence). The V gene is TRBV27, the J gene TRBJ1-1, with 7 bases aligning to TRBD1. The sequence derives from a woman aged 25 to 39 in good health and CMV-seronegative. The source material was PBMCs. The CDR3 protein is CASSTPPGGATNTEAFF. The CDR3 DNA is TGTGCCAGCAGCACCCCTCCAGGGGGAGCAACTAACACTGAAGCTTTCTTT.